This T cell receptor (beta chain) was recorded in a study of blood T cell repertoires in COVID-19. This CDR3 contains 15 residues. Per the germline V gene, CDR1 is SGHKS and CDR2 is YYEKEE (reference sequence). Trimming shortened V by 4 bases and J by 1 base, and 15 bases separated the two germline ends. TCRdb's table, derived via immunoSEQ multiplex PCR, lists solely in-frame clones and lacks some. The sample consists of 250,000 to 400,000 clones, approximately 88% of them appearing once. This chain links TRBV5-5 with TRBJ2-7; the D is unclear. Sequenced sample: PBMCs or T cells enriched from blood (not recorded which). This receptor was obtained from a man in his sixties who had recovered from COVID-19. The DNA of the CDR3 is TGTGCCAGCAGCCCCCGGCGAGGAGATTCCTACGAGCAGTACTTC. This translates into CASSPRRGDSYEQYF.